This is a list of T cell receptor beta chains from one sample in a study of blood T cell repertoires in COVID-19. The method was immunoSEQ multiplex PCR; TCRdb's version includes in-frame clones alone and lacks a portion of them. The sample has some 160,000 clones, about 77% seen once. The sequenced sample was peripheral blood. The receptors here all came from a woman older than 75 with acute or convalescent COVID-19. Both conserved end residues are part of each CDR3. A D gene is named only where the DNA matches it firmly. A clone size is listed for some rows: how often the clone was seen (once, few, many), or a class if it is expanded.

D gene | clone size | J gene | V gene | CDR3 protein | CDR3 DNA
TRBD2 | NA | TRBJ2-1 | TRBV3-1/TRBV3-2 | CASSQPRTSGRHNEQFF | TGTGCCAGCAGCCAACCGAGGACTAGCGGGAGACACAATGAGCAGTTCTTC
NA | NA | TRBJ1-1 | TRBV5-1 | CASSLEEGVAEAFF | TGCGCCAGCAGCTTGGAAGAGGGGGTCGCTGAAGCTTTCTTT
TRBD2 | NA | TRBJ2-1 | TRBV10-1 | CASSGEVQGGGEQFF | TGCGCCAGCAGCGGGGAGGTCCAGGGCGGGGGTGAGCAGTTCTTC
TRBD1 | once | TRBJ1-6 | TRBV10-3 | CAISESWTGTGRPYNSPLHF | TGTGCCATCAGTGAGTCGTGGACAGGGACAGGACGTCCCTATAATTCACCCCTCCACTTT
NA | NA | TRBJ2-7 | TRBV24-1 | CATSDIRDIAYEQYF | TGTGCCACCAGTGACATCCGGGACATTGCCTACGAGCAGTACTTC
NA | few | TRBJ1-6 | TRBV14 | CASSQVVRGYNSPLHF | TGTGCCAGCAGCCAAGTAGTCAGGGGTTATAATTCACCCCTCCACTTT
TRBD1 | NA | TRBJ2-7 | TRBV2 | CASRHPGQGDYEQYF | TGTGCCAGCCGCCATCCGGGACAGGGCGACTACGAGCAGTACTTC
TRBD2 | NA | TRBJ2-3 | TRBV11-2 | CASSSGLARDTQYF | TGTGCCAGCAGCTCGGGACTAGCGAGGGATACGCAGTATTTT
NA | NA | TRBJ2-1 | TRBV7-6 | CASSLDPTPANEQFF | TGTGCCAGCAGCTTAGATCCGACTCCCGCCAATGAGCAGTTCTTC
TRBD2 | NA | TRBJ2-1 | TRBV24-1 | CATSDPSGTNEQFF | TGTGCCACCAGTGATCCTAGCGGGACCAATGAGCAGTTCTTC
NA | NA | TRBJ1-2 | TRBV6-5 | CASSRANYGYTF | TGTGCCAGCAGCAGGGCTAACTATGGCTACACCTTC
TRBD2 | NA | TRBJ2-1 | TRBV5-1 | CASSPTGLAGLYNEQFF | TGCGCCAGCAGCCCGACGGGACTAGCAGGTCTCTACAATGAGCAGTTCTTC
NA | NA | TRBJ1-2 | TRBV5-4 | CASSLDPGVEGYTF | TGTGCCAGCAGCTTGGACCCAGGTGTTGAGGGCTACACCTTC
TRBD1 | few | TRBJ1-1 | TRBV28 | CASTGQPNTEAFF | TGTGCCAGCACGGGACAGCCGAACACTGAAGCTTTCTTT
NA | NA | TRBJ1-5 | TRBV20-1 | CSASSAQNSNQPQHF | TGCAGTGCTAGTTCAGCACAGAATAGCAATCAGCCCCAGCATTTT
NA | few | TRBJ2-7 | TRBV3-1/TRBV3-2 | CASSQDPRASYEQYF | TGTGCCAGCAGCCAAGATCCGCGGGCCTCCTACGAGCAGTACTTC
TRBD1 | NA | TRBJ1-2 | TRBV28 | CASSTTGEYYGYTF | TGTGCCAGCAGTACGACAGGGGAGTACTATGGCTACACCTTC
TRBD1 | NA | TRBJ2-5 | TRBV6-5 | CASRGGTGGQETQYF | TGTGCCAGCAGAGGGGGAACAGGGGGCCAAGAGACCCAGTACTTC
TRBD1 | few | TRBJ1-5 | TRBV28 | CASSLDRGRNQPQHF | TGTGCCAGCAGTTTAGACAGGGGGCGTAATCAGCCCCAGCATTTT
TRBD1 | NA | TRBJ2-2 | TRBV3-1/TRBV3-2 | CASRNGQGTNTGELFF | TGTGCCAGCAGAAACGGACAGGGGACGAACACCGGGGAGCTGTTTTTT
NA | NA | TRBJ2-5 | TRBV18 | CASSPPFFGPEETQYF | TGTGCCAGCTCACCACCGTTCTTTGGCCCGGAGGAGACCCAGTACTTC
TRBD2 | NA | TRBJ2-5 | TRBV19 | CASSIGGEGETQYF | TGTGCCAGTAGTATTGGAGGGGAGGGGGAGACCCAGTACTTC
NA | NA | TRBJ2-3 | TRBV11-3 | CASSLGSRPTDTQYF | TGTGCCAGCAGCTTAGGTTCGCGGCCCACAGATACGCAGTATTTT
NA | few | TRBJ2-7 | TRBV6-6 | CASSSGVTYEQYF | TGTGCCAGCAGTTCCGGGGTTACCTACGAGCAGTACTTC
NA | once | TRBJ2-1 | TRBV5-1 | CASSLTPSTLELLHGNEQFF | TGCGCCAGCAGCTTGACTCCCTCTACCTTAGAACTACTACATGGAAATGAGCAGTTCTTC
TRBD2 | NA | TRBJ2-1 | TRBV23-1 | CASSRNESEGLAAKLYNEQFF | TGCGCCAGCAGTCGAAACGAATCCGAAGGACTAGCGGCGAAATTATACAATGAGCAGTTCTTC
TRBD2 | NA | TRBJ2-1 | TRBV30 | CAWSRGLAEYNEQFF | TGTGCCTGGAGCCGGGGACTAGCGGAGTACAATGAGCAGTTCTTC
TRBD1 | NA | TRBJ1-5 | TRBV4-1 | CASSQGQGLGQPQHF | TGCGCCAGCAGCCAAGGACAGGGTTTAGGTCAGCCCCAGCATTTT
NA | NA | TRBJ1-6 | TRBV4-1 | CASSQDLRILSPLHF | TGCGCCAGCAGCCAAGATCTCAGAATCCTTTCACCCCTCCACTTT
NA | NA | TRBJ2-7 | TRBV5-1 | CASSLGQKVSYEQYF | TGCGCCAGCAGCTTGGGACAGAAGGTATCCTACGAGCAGTACTTC
NA | NA | TRBJ1-3 | TRBV5-1 | CASSPEGLPSGNTIYF | TGCGCCAGCAGCCCCGAGGGATTACCCTCAGGAAACACCATATATTTT
NA | NA | TRBJ1-3 | TRBV11-2 | CASGTGTFSGNTIYF | TGTGCCAGCGGAACAGGCACCTTTTCTGGAAACACCATATATTTT
NA | few | TRBJ2-7 | TRBV28 | CASSPGQTYEQYF | TGTGCCAGCAGTCCCGGACAGACTTACGAGCAGTACTTC
NA | NA | TRBJ1-3 | TRBV2 | CASSGQGNSGNTIYF | TGTGCCAGCAGTGGGCAGGGAAACTCTGGAAACACCATATATTTT
TRBD1 | NA | TRBJ1-3 | TRBV6-5 | CASSLGQGPGNTIYF | TGTGCCAGCAGCCTGGGACAGGGTCCTGGAAACACCATATATTTT
TRBD1 | NA | TRBJ2-1 | TRBV5-1 | CASSLGAAGTGARNEQFF | TGCGCCAGCAGCTTGGGGGCTGCCGGGACAGGAGCCCGCAATGAGCAGTTCTTC
NA | NA | TRBJ2-6 | TRBV6-5 | CASSAGAGANVLTF | TGTGCCAGCAGCGCAGGGGCTGGGGCCAACGTCCTGACTTTC
NA | NA | TRBJ2-1 | TRBV7-9 | CASSLVSGEEQFF | TGTGCCAGCAGCTTAGTTTCGGGAGAAGAGCAGTTCTTC
NA | few | TRBJ1-6 | TRBV5-5 | CASRLRDSPLHF | TGTGCCAGCAGACTCAGGGATTCACCCCTCCACTTT
NA | NA | TRBJ2-3 | TRBV5-1 | CASSLGHEVTQYF | TGCGCCAGCAGCTTAGGACACGAGGTAACGCAGTATTTT
TRBD1 | few | TRBJ1-2 | TRBV5-5 | CASSLEGQGYGYTF | TGTGCCAGCAGCTTGGAGGGACAGGGGTATGGCTACACCTTC
NA | once | TRBJ2-3 | TRBV15 | CATSRVSSALLSNTQYF | TGTGCCACCAGCAGAGTTTCTAGCGCGCTTTTGAGTAATACGCAGTATTTT
NA | once | TRBJ2-3 | TRBV7-9 | CASSFLIRTDTQYF | TGTGCCAGCAGCTTTTTGATTCGGACAGATACGCAGTATTTT
TRBD2 | NA | TRBJ2-3 | TRBV7-3 | CASSTNNLAGVADTQYF | TGTGCCAGCAGCACTAATAACCTAGCGGGAGTGGCAGATACGCAGTATTTT
NA | few | TRBJ1-1 | TRBV3-1/TRBV3-2 | CASSQDWGEAFF | TGTGCCAGCAGCCAAGATTGGGGGGAGGCTTTCTTT
NA | NA | TRBJ1-3 | TRBV6-6 | CASSLSSGNTIYF | TGTGCCAGCAGTTTGAGCTCTGGAAACACCATATATTTT
TRBD1 | few | TRBJ1-2 | TRBV28 | CASRLPGGYGYGYTF | TGTGCCAGCCGTTTGCCAGGGGGCTACGGGTATGGCTACACCTTC
TRBD1 | NA | TRBJ2-1 | TRBV20-1 | CSASGAVQGARNEQFF | TGCAGTGCTAGTGGGGCGGTACAGGGGGCACGCAATGAGCAGTTCTTC
NA | NA | TRBJ2-7 | TRBV5-8 | CASSLGTPVDEQYF | TGTGCCAGCAGCCTCGGGACACCGGTCGACGAGCAGTACTTC
NA | NA | TRBJ2-2 | TRBV28 | CASSWARGSNTGELFF | TGTGCCAGCAGTTGGGCTAGGGGCAGTAACACCGGGGAGCTGTTTTTT
TRBD2 | NA | TRBJ2-1 | TRBV6-6 | CASSPGTSGHNEQFF | TGTGCCAGCAGTCCCGGGACTAGCGGACACAATGAGCAGTTCTTC
TRBD2 | NA | TRBJ2-3 | TRBV10-1 | CASSATSGRDTDTQYF | TGCGCCAGCAGTGCGACTAGCGGGAGAGACACAGATACGCAGTATTTT